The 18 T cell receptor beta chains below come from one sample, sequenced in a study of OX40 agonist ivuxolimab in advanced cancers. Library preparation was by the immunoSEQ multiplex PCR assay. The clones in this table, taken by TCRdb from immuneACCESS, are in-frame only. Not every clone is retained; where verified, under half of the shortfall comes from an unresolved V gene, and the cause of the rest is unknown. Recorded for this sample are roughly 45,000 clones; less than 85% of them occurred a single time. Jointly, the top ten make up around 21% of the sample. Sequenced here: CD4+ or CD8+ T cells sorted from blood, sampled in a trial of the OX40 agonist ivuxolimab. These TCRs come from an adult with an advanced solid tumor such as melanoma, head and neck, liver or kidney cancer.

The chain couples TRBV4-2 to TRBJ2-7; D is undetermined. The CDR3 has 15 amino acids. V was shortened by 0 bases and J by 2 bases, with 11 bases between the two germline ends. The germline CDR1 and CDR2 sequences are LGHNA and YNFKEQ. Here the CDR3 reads CASSQDSPGPYEQYF. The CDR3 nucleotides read TGTGCCAGCAGCCAAGATTCCCCAGGACCCTACGAGCAGTACTTC.

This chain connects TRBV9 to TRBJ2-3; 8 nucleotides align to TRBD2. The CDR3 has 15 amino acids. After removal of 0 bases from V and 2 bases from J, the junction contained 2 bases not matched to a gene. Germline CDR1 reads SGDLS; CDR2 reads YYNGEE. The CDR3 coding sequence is TGTGCCAGCAGCGTAGGCGGGGGGCTCACAGATACGCAGTATTTT. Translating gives CASSVGGGLTDTQYF.

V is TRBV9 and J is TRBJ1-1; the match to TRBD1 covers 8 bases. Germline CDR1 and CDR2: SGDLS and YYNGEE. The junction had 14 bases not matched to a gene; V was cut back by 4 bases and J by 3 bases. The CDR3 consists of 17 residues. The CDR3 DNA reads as TGTGCCAGCAGCACTGGGGACAGGATTGGCTGGGACACTGAAGCTTTCTTT. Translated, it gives CASSTGDRIGWDTEAFF.

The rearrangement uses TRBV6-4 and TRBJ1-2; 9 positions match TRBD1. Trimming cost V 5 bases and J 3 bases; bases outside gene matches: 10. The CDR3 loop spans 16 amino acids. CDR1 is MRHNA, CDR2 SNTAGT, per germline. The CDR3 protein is CASSYQTGTGHYGYTF. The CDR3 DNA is TGTGCCAGCAGTTACCAGACCGGGACAGGGCACTATGGCTACACCTTC.

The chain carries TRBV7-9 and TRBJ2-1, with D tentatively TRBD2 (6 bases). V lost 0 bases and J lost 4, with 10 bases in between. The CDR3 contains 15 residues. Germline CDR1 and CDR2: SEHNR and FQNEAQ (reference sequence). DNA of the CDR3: TGTGCCAGCAGCTTAGCGGGGGGAAGATACAATGAGCAGTTCTTC. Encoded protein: CASSLAGGRYNEQFF. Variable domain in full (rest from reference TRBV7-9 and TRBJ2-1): DTGVSQNPRHKITKRGQNVTFRCDPISEHNRLYWYRQTLGQGPEFLTYFQNEAQLEKSRLLSDRFSAERPKGSFSTLEIQRTEQGDSAMYLCASSLAGGRYNEQFFGPGTRLTVL.

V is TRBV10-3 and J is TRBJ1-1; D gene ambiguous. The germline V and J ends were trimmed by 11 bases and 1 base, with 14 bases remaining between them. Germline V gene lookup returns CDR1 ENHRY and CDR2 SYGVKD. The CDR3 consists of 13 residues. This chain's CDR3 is CASCAAPNTEAFF. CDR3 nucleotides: TGTGCCTCCTGCGCAGCTCCGAACACTGAAGCTTTCTTT.

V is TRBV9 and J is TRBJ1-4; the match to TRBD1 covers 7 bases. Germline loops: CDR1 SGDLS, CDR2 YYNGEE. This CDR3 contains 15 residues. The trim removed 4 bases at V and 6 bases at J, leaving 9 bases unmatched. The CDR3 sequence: CASSTGQEGDEKLFF. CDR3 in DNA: TGTGCCAGCAGCACCGGACAGGAGGGAGATGAAAAACTGTTTTTT. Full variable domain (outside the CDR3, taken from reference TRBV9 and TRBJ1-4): DSGVTQTPKHLITATGQRVTLRCSPRSGDLSVYWYQQSLDQGLQFLIQYYNGEERAKGNILERFSAQQFPDLHSELNLSSLELGDSALYFCASSTGQEGDEKLFFGSGTQLSVL.

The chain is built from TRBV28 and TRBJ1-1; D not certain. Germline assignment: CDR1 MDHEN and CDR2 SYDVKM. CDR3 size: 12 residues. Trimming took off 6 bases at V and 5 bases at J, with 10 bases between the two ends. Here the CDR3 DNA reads TGTGCCAGCAGCCTTCTGGGGACTGAAGCTTTCTTT. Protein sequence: CASSLLGTEAFF.

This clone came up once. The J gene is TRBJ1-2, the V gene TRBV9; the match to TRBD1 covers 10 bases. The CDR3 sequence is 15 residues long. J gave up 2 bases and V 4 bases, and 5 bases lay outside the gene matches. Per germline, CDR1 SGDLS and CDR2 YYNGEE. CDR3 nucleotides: TGTGCCAGCAGCCCTTGGGACAGGGGAAACTATGGCTACACCTTC. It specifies CASSPWDRGNYGYTF.

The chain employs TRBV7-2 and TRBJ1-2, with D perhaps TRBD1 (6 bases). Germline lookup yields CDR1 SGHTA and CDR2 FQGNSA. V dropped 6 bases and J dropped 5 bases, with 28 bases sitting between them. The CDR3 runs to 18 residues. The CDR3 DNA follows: TGTGCCAGCAGATTGGGGGCAGCGGCCGATCGGTACCGTTATGGCTACACCTTC. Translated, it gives CASRLGAAADRYRYGYTF.

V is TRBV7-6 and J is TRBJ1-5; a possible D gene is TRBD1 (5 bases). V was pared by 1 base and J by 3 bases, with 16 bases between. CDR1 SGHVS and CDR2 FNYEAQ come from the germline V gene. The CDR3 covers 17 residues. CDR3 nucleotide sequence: TGTGCCAGCAGCTTAGATCCCCCAGGGATAAACAATCAGCCCCAGCATTTT. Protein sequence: CASSLDPPGINNQPQHF.

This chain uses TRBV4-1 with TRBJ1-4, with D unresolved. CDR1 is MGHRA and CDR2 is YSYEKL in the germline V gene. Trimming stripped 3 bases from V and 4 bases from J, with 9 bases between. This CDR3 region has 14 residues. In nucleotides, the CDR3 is TGCGCCAGCAGCCAGACGCAGCTTAATGAAAAACTGTTTTTT. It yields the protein CASSQTQLNEKLFF.

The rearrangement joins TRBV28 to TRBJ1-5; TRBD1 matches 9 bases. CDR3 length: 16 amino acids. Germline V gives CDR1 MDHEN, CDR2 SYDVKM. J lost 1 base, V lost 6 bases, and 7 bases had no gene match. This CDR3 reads CASSHTGGISNQPQHF. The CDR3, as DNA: TGTGCCAGCAGCCATACAGGGGGCATAAGCAATCAGCCCCAGCATTTT.

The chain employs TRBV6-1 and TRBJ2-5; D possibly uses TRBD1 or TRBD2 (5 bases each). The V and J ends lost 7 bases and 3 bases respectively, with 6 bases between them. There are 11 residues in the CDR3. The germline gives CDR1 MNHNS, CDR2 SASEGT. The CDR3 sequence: CASMGEETQYF. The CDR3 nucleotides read TGTGCCAGCATGGGGGAAGAGACCCAGTACTTC.

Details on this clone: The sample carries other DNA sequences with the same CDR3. CDR3: CASSQERGYNSPLHF. CDR3 nucleotide sequence: TGCGCCAGCAGCCAAGAAAGGGGATATAATTCACCCCTCCACTTT. The chain employs TRBV4-3 and TRBJ1-6; possible D gene TRBD1, 5 bases. Trimming removed 0 bases from V and 4 bases from J, with 7 bases in between. The length of the CDR3 is 15 residues. Looked up from germline, CDR1 is LGHNA and CDR2 is YSLEER.

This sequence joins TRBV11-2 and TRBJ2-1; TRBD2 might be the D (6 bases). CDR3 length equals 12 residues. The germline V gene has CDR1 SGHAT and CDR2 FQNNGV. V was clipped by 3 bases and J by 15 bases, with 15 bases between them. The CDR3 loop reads CASSLDGGRPFF. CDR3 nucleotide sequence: TGTGCCAGCAGCTTGGACGGGGGACGGCCGTTCTTC.

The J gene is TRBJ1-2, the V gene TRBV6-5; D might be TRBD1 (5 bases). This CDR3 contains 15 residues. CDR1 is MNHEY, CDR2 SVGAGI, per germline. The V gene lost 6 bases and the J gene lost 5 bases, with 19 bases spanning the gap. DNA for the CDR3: TGTGCCAGCAGCTTATCCCTCGGGGCTCTATATGGCTACACCTTC. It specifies CASSLSLGALYGYTF.

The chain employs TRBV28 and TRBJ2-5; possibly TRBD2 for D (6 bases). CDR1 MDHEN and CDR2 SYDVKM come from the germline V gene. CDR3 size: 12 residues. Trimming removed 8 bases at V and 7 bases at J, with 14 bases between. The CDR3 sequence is CASSTPGGTQYF. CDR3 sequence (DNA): TGTGCCAGCTCTACCCCCGGGGGGACCCAGTACTTC.